This T cell receptor beta chain is drawn from a study of beta chain features in type 1 diabetes. Expressed TCRB transcripts were sequenced, since all the RNA that had been isolated was reverse transcribed. Profiled with immunoSEQ multiplex PCR; TCRdb holds only in-frame clones, not every one. The table records roughly 370,000 clones, about 15% of them present only once. From germline, CDR1 is GTSNPN and CDR2 SVGIG (reference sequence). The V gene end was trimmed by 3 bases and the J gene end by 0 bases; junction bases not matched to a gene: 5. This CDR3 has 15 amino acids. The sequence was collected from a man between 25 and 39 years old in good health. The chain has TRBV30 and TRBJ2-1, with 7 positions matching TRBD2. The source material was naive CD4+ T cells from blood. The CDR3 reads CAWSHGGSSYNEQFF. CDR3 coding DNA: TGTGCCTGGAGCCACGGGGGGTCCTCCTACAATGAGCAGTTCTTC.